The sequence of this TCR beta chain was determined in a study of sequential checkpoint blockade in melanoma. Overall study context: Arm A got nivolumab then ipilimumab; arm B the reverse, 1:1.

The CDR3 sequence is 13 residues long. Deletions cut 8 bases from V and 1 base from J, with 11 bases between. The germline V gene encodes CDR1 SEHNR and CDR2 FQNEAQ (reference sequence). Described treatment: randomized to nivolumab then ipilimumab (arm A) or the reverse (arm B). Patients had received no earlier DNA-damaging chemotherapy. Live CD3+CD8+ CD19− CD56− cells were sorted from PBMCs. The data were produced by immunoSEQ multiplex PCR, yet TCRdb's version contains in-frame clones alone and is incomplete. The profile shows 15,000 to 20,000 clones, more than 65% of them singletons. The sequence came from a human donor with melanoma. V is TRBV7-9 and J is TRBJ1-1, with D uncertain. The starting material was CD8+ T cells sorted from blood (inferred from file names), obtained from a patient given nivolumab and ipilimumab in sequence. Written as DNA, the CDR3 is TGTGCCAGCTCGCCGCCGGGGAACACTGAAGCTTTCTTT. Translation: CASSPPGNTEAFF.